The 32 T cell receptor beta chains presented below share a single source sample, sequenced in a study of T cells after yellow fever vaccination. MiXCR, run by TCRdb on the 5' RACE reads, gives a single entry per CDR3 protein. The sample carries fewer than 150,000 distinct CDR3 sequences, approximately 7.7% recorded once. Sample: CD4+ T cells sorted from PBMCs, taken 5 days after the yellow fever booster vaccination. The receptors here all came from a man in his thirties or forties who received the YFV17D yellow fever vaccine.

This clonotype was observed a handful of times. The rearrangement links TRBV11-1 to TRBJ2-3; 14 nucleotides match TRBD2. This CDR3 has 18 residues. Germline CDR1 SGHAT, CDR2 FQDESV (reference sequence). V trimming: 5 bases; J trimming: 5 bases; junction bases outside the gene matches: 12. CDR3 sequence reads: CASSPRTSGRPHRDTQYF. DNA of the CDR3: TGTGCCAGCAGCCCAAGGACTAGCGGGAGGCCTCATCGAGATACGCAGTATTTT.

This clonotype was counted ten times or more. The J gene is TRBJ1-4, the V gene TRBV7-9; a weak D match, TRBD1 (5 bases). Germline V gives CDR1 SEHNR, CDR2 FQNEAQ (reference sequence). V gave up 5 bases and J gave up 5 bases, with 15 bases separating them. This CDR3 has 15 amino acids. The CDR3 region has the DNA TGTGCCAGCAGCAAAGACGGGGGAGGGAATGAAAAACTGTTTTTT. Translating it yields CASSKDGGGNEKLFF.

In this sample, this clonotype turned up many times. V and J are TRBV27 and TRBJ2-3, with D perhaps matching TRBD2 (6 bases). The CDR3 extends over 11 amino acids. CDR1 MNHEY and CDR2 SMNVEV come from the germline V gene (reference sequence). Between the trimmed V and J ends, which lost 8 bases and 6 bases, there was a span of 9 bases. The CDR3 is CASGRRDTQYF. The CDR3 coding sequence is TGTGCCAGCGGGAGGAGGGATACGCAGTATTTT.

This clonotype was counted at least ten times. One junction end disagrees with the germline gene, perhaps due to a read error. This sequence joins TRBV5-1 and TRBJ2-3; D unresolved. Germline values: CDR1 SGHRS, CDR2 YFSETQ. This CDR3 spans 12 amino acids. The CDR3 nucleotides are TGTGCCAGCAGCTTAGATACAGATACGCAGTATTTT. Translating gives CASSLDTDTQYF.

This chain links TRBV6-6 with TRBJ2-1; D perhaps matches TRBD1 (5 bases). Trimming took 2 bases from V and 5 from J, leaving 7 bases between them. This CDR3 has 13 amino acids. CDR1 and CDR2 (germline): MNHNY, SVGAGI (reference sequence). This chain's CDR3 is CASSYLQDNEQFF. The DNA of the CDR3 is TGTGCCAGCAGTTACCTACAGGACAATGAGCAGTTCTTC.

Many counts were recorded for this clonotype. The genes are TRBV18 and TRBJ2-7; 9 bases match TRBD1. Germline loops: CDR1 KGHSH, CDR2 LQKENI. V was clipped by 0 bases and J by 6 bases; unmatched bases: 9. The CDR3 is made up of 16 amino acids. The DNA for the CDR3 is TGTGCCAGCTCACCACCTACAGGGGGCGCGTTCCTCGAGCAGTACTTC. Translating it yields CASSPPTGGAFLEQYF.

In this sample, this clonotype turned up many times. The chain combines TRBV29-1 with TRBJ2-4; 9 bases fit TRBD1. The junction had 6 bases not matched to a gene; V was cut back by 4 bases and J by 8 bases. The CDR3 sequence is 13 residues long. CDR1 is SQVTM and CDR2 is ANQGSEA in the germline V gene. This CDR3 is CSVAPRTGDIQYF. In nucleotides, the CDR3 is TGCAGCGTTGCCCCTAGGACAGGGGACATTCAGTACTTC.

This clonotype showed up many times. The J gene is TRBJ2-6, the V gene TRBV30; D possibly uses TRBD1 or TRBD2 (6 bases each). This CDR3 contains 16 residues. Trimming stripped 2 bases from V and 1 base from J, with 12 bases between. Looked up from germline, CDR1 is GTSNPN and CDR2 is SVGIG (reference sequence). The CDR3, as DNA: TGTGCCTGGAGTAGAGGGGGGAGTTCTGGGGCCAACGTCCTGACTTTC. Translated, it gives CAWSRGGSSGANVLTF.

In this sample, this clonotype turned up many times. The chain combines TRBV16 with TRBJ2-3, with D possibly matching TRBD2 (6 bases). The length of the CDR3 is 15 residues. Trimming shortened V by 0 bases and J by 5 bases, and 12 bases separated the two germline ends. CDR1 is KGHSY, CDR2 FQNENV, per germline. The CDR3 nucleotides are TGTGCCAGCAGCCAATCGGCGGGAAGAATAGATACGCAGTATTTT. This sequence encodes CASSQSAGRIDTQYF.

The sample holds many counts of this clonotype. The CDR3 nucleotides are TGCGCCAGCAGCTTGATACAGGGTGGTGAAAAACTGTTTTTT. This sequence encodes CASSLIQGGEKLFF. This rearrangement joins TRBV5-1 to TRBJ1-4; D may be TRBD1 (6 bases). This CDR3 spans 14 amino acids. Germline V lookup: CDR1 SGHRS, CDR2 YFSETQ. Trimming cost V 1 base and J 7 bases, with 11 bases left between them.

This clonotype was observed a few times. V usage is TRBV6-6 and J usage is TRBJ1-4, with unresolved D. The CDR3 sequence is 13 residues long. Trimming pared 3 bases from V and 5 bases from J, leaving 7 bases between. Germline V lookup: CDR1 MNHNY, CDR2 SVGAGI (reference sequence). CDR3 sequence (DNA): TGTGCCAGCAGTTATTCAAGGAATGAAAAACTGTTTTTT. Protein sequence: CASSYSRNEKLFF.

This clonotype was found many times. CDR3 region: CASSLVQFTGELFF. The CDR3 DNA sequence: TGTGCCAGCAGCTTGGTGCAGTTCACCGGGGAGCTGTTTTTT. The chain carries TRBV5-5 and TRBJ2-2; no clear D. V was pared by 0 bases and J by 4 bases, with 7 bases between. Germline V gene lookup returns CDR1 SGHKS and CDR2 YYEKEE (reference sequence). This CDR3 spans 14 amino acids.

Many counts were recorded for this clonotype. The J gene is TRBJ1-6, the V gene TRBV20-1, with TRBD1 as a possible D gene (5 bases). The ends were cut back, 0 bases at V and 15 bases at J, with 21 bases in the middle. The germline gives CDR1 DFQATT, CDR2 SNEGSKA (reference sequence). This CDR3 contains 15 residues. CDR3 residues: CSARDVVATVSGLHF. The CDR3, as DNA: TGCAGTGCTAGAGATGTGGTAGCGACAGTGTCGGGCCTCCACTTT.

This clonotype has ten or more counts. This sequence joins TRBV5-1 and TRBJ2-3; 13 positions agree with TRBD2. V lost 5 bases, J lost 5 bases, and 8 bases stayed unmatched. This CDR3 comprises 16 residues. The germline gives CDR1 SGHRS, CDR2 YFSETQ. The CDR3 region has the DNA TGCGCCAGCAGTTCTATTACTAGCGGGAGGGAAGATACGCAGTATTTT. This codes for CASSSITSGREDTQYF.

This clonotype was counted at least ten times. The chain carries TRBV7-2 and TRBJ2-5; 9 bases map to TRBD2. V lost 6 bases, J lost 4 bases, and 6 bases stayed unmatched. This CDR3 comprises 14 residues. Germline loops: CDR1 SGHTA, CDR2 FQGNSA. Written as DNA, the CDR3 is TGTGCCAGCAGGAGCGGGGGGTCCCGAGAGACCCAGTACTTC. This gives the protein CASRSGGSRETQYF. Filled out from reference TRBV7-2 and TRBJ2-5, the complete variable domain reads GAGVSQSPSNKVTEKGKDVELRCDPISGHTALYWYRQSLGQGLEFLIYFQGNSAPDKSGLPSDRFSAERTGGSVSTLTIQRTQQEDSAVYLCASRSGGSRETQYFGPGTRLLVL.

This clonotype was recorded only once. A single base separates this from a much larger clone, so it may be a read error. The V call is TRBV10-2, the J call TRBJ2-5; 7 bases agree with TRBD2. V shed 5 bases and J 9 bases; nucleotides not matched to a gene: 12. In germline, CDR1 is WSHSY, CDR2 SAAADI. The CDR3 loop spans 14 amino acids. Here the CDR3 reads CASSRLGAGESQYF. The CDR3 DNA reads as TGCGCCAGCAGTCGATTAGGGGCGGGGGAGTCCCAGTACTTC.

At least ten counts were recorded for this clonotype. V usage is TRBV7-2 and J usage is TRBJ2-3; no definite D call. Trimming removed 4 bases at V and 3 bases at J, with 17 bases between. The CDR3 consists of 16 residues. Germline V gene data show CDR1 as SGHTA and CDR2 as FQGNSA. The CDR3 DNA reads as TGTGCCAGCAGCTCCGACATCCTTCCATTTACAGATACGCAGTATTTT. As protein: CASSSDILPFTDTQYF.

The table lists this clonotype with many counts. Here the CDR3 DNA reads TGTGCCAGCAGCCAAACTAGCGGAGTCCAAGAGACCCAGTACTTC. This encodes CASSQTSGVQETQYF. The chain joins TRBV14 to TRBJ2-5; 8 positions agree with TRBD2. The trim removed 2 bases at V and 1 base at J, leaving 3 bases unmatched. The CDR3 sequence is 15 residues long. The germline V gene encodes CDR1 SGHDN and CDR2 FVKESK.

There are many counts of this clonotype. The chain combines TRBV19 with TRBJ2-2; D is tentatively TRBD1 or TRBD2 (5 bases each). Per the germline V gene, CDR1 is LNHDA and CDR2 is SQIVND (reference sequence). V lost 7 bases to trimming and J lost 6 bases, with 18 bases between them. CDR3 size: 15 residues. CDR3 residues: CASNKPGTSSGELFF. For the CDR3, the DNA is TGTGCCAGTAACAAACCCGGGACCTCATCCGGGGAGCTGTTTTTT.

V is TRBV24-1 and J is TRBJ2-7; D gene uncertain. V dropped 9 bases and J dropped 3 bases, with 14 bases sitting between them. The CDR3 loop spans 13 amino acids. Germline V lookup: CDR1 KGHDR, CDR2 SFDVKD. The CDR3 sequence is CATSPCDGYEQYF. In nucleotides, the CDR3 is TGTGCCACCTCTCCGTGTGACGGCTACGAGCAGTACTTC.

This clonotype was observed a handful of times. V and J are TRBV9 and TRBJ2-7; 10 bases are a match to TRBD1. The CDR3 spans 13 residues. V was pared by 3 bases and J by 3 bases, with 0 bases of the junction left unmatched. Germline values: CDR1 SGDLS, CDR2 YYNGEE. The CDR3 nucleotides read TGTGCCAGCAGCGGGACAGGGGGCTACGAGCAGTACTTC. It translates to CASSGTGGYEQYF. Full variable domain (outside the CDR3, taken from reference TRBV9 and TRBJ2-7): DSGVTQTPKHLITATGQRVTLRCSPRSGDLSVYWYQQSLDQGLQFLIQYYNGEERAKGNILERFSAQQFPDLHSELNLSSLELGDSALYFCASSGTGGYEQYFGPGTRLTVT.

This clonotype was recorded a few times. The V gene is TRBV7-2, the J gene TRBJ2-5, with D possibly being TRBD1 (5 bases). V was pared by 1 base and J by 3 bases, with 15 bases between. CDR3 length: 16 residues. Per germline, CDR1 SGHTA and CDR2 FQGNSA. The CDR3 reads CASSLVVGRGKETQYF. CDR3 DNA: TGTGCCAGCAGCTTAGTGGTAGGAAGGGGCAAAGAGACCCAGTACTTC.

There are many counts of this clonotype. The chain links TRBV10-3 to TRBJ1-2; D gene unclear. The CDR3 covers 13 residues. The germline V gene has CDR1 ENHRY and CDR2 SYGVKD. V lost 11 bases, J lost 2 bases, and 15 bases lay in between. The CDR3 DNA follows: TGTGCCGCTCAAGGAACAGTGAACTATGGCTACACCTTC. Translation: CAAQGTVNYGYTF.

The chain employs TRBV20-1 and TRBJ1-4; perhaps TRBD1 as D (5 bases). Per germline, CDR1 DFQATT and CDR2 SNEGSKA (reference sequence). CDR3 size: 14 residues. CDR3 sequence reads: CCARAPRTHEKLFF. CDR3 nucleotide sequence: TGCTGCGCTAGAGCCCCACGGACACATGAAAAACTGTTTTTT.

This clonotype was observed at least ten times. The chain recombines TRBV29-1 with TRBJ2-7; 8 bases match TRBD2. J gave up 5 bases and V 5 bases, and 5 bases lay outside the gene matches. This CDR3 contains 12 residues. Germline V gene data show CDR1 as SQVTM and CDR2 as ANQGSEA. CDR3 in amino acids: CSVTSGPDEQYF. The CDR3 region has the DNA TGCAGCGTTACTAGCGGCCCCGACGAGCAGTACTTC.

This clonotype was detected ten times or more. CDR3 coding DNA: TGTGCCACCAGCAGGCAGGGAAACATTCAGTACTTC. This sequence encodes CATSRQGNIQYF. The V gene is TRBV15, the J gene TRBJ2-4; the D gene is possibly TRBD1 (5 bases). Trimming shortened V by 3 bases and J by 6 bases, and 6 bases separated the two germline ends. CDR3 length: 12 amino acids. Germline V gene sequence: CDR1 LNHNV, CDR2 YYDKDF (reference sequence). The whole variable domain, remainder taken from reference TRBV15 and TRBJ2-4, is DAMVIQNPRYQVTQFGKPVTLSCSQTLNHNVMYWYQQKSSQAPKLLFHYYDKDFNNEADTPDNFQSRRPNTSFCFLDIRSPGLGDTAMYLCATSRQGNIQYFGAGTRLSVL.

The chain joins TRBV20-1 to TRBJ2-2; TRBD2 agrees at 10 bases. This CDR3 region has 15 residues. The V gene's germline CDR1 is DFQATT and CDR2 SNEGSKA (reference sequence). The CDR3 region has the DNA TGCACGGCGGGACCAAGCGGGAGGGCCGACGGGGAGCTGTTTTTT. This sequence encodes CTAGPSGRADGELFF.

This clonotype was seen a few times. This chain links TRBV5-1 with TRBJ2-7; a weak D match, TRBD1 (6 bases). This CDR3 is 17 amino acids long. Trimming removed 2 bases at V and 1 base at J, with 19 bases between. Germline loops: CDR1 SGHRS, CDR2 YFSETQ. CDR3 sequence (DNA): TGCGCCAGCAGCTTCGGCCAGTTGAGGGGACAATCCTACGAGCAGTACTTC. Translating it yields CASSFGQLRGQSYEQYF.

This clonotype has a count of ten or more. The CDR3 loop is CASSRELHNEQFF. CDR3 nucleotides: TGCGCCAGCTCCCGGGAGTTGCACAATGAGCAGTTCTTC. The V call is TRBV5-1, the J call TRBJ2-1; D perhaps matches TRBD2 (6 bases). V lost 7 bases and J 5 bases, leaving 13 bases between the germline ends. Looked up from germline, CDR1 is SGHRS and CDR2 is YFSETQ. CDR3 length equals 13 residues. The entire variable domain, with the rest obtained from reference TRBV5-1 and TRBJ2-1, is as follows: KAGVTQTPRYLIKTRGQQVTLSCSPISGHRSVSWYQQTPGQGLQFLFEYFSETQRNKGNFPGRFSGRQFSNSRSEMNVSTLELGDSALYLCASSRELHNEQFFGPGTRLTVL.

This clonotype came up many times. The CDR3 is CASSPRGVRETQYF. CDR3 nucleotide sequence: TGCGCCAGCAGCCCGAGAGGGGTTCGGGAGACCCAGTACTTC. The V and J genes are TRBV4-3 and TRBJ2-5; D possibly uses TRBD1 or TRBD2 (5 bases each). The CDR3 is made up of 14 amino acids. Germline V gene lookup returns CDR1 LGHNA and CDR2 YSLEER. V was clipped by 4 bases and J by 5 bases, with 14 bases between them.

This clonotype was seen many times. The chain couples TRBV11-2 to TRBJ2-6; TRBD1 matches 12 bases. Trimming at V came to 2 bases and at J to 3 bases, leaving 5 bases not matched to a gene. This CDR3 contains 18 residues. The germline CDR1 and CDR2 sequences are SGHAT and FQNNGV. CDR3 sequence: CASSLRGTGGVGANVLTF. CDR3 DNA: TGTGCCAGCAGCTTAAGAGGGACAGGGGGCGTTGGGGCCAACGTCCTGACTTTC.

This clonotype has at least ten counts. The chain has TRBV6-2 or TRBV6-3 and TRBJ2-5; tentatively, D is TRBD1 (6 bases). Deletions cut 4 bases from V and 1 base from J, with 10 bases between. The CDR3 length is 14 residues. Germline-derived CDR1 and CDR2 are MNHEY and SVGEGT. This CDR3 is CASSSGTLQETQYF. The CDR3 nucleotides read TGTGCCAGCAGTTCCGGGACACTCCAAGAGACCCAGTACTTC.